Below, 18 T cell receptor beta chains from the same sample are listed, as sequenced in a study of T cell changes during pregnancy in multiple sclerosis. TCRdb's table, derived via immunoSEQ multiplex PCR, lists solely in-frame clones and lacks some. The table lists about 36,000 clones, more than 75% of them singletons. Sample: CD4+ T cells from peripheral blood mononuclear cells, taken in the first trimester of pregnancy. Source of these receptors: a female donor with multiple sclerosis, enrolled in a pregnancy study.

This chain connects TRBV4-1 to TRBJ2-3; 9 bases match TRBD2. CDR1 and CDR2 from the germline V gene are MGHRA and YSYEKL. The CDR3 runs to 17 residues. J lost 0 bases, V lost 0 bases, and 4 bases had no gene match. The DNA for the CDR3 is TGCGCCAGCAGCCAAGATCCGGCGGGGGGGAGCACAGATACGCAGTATTTT. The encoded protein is CASSQDPAGGSTDTQYF.

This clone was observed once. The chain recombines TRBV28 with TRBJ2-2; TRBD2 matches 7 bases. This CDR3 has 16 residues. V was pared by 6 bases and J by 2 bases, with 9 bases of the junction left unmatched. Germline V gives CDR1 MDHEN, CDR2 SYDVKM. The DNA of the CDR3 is TGTGCCAGCAGGGCCCGATCTAGCGGTAACACCGGGGAGCTGTTTTTT. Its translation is CASRARSSGNTGELFF. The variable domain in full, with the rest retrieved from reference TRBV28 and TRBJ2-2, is DVKVTQSSRYLVKRTGEKVFLECVQDMDHENMFWYRQDPGLGLRLIYFSYDVKMKEKGDIPEGYSVSREKKERFSLILESASTNQTSMYLCASRARSSGNTGELFFGEGSRLTVL.

CDR3 loop: CASSVTGGKETQYF. As DNA, the CDR3 is TGTGCCAGCAGCGTGACGGGCGGGAAAGAGACCCAGTACTTC. This chain joins TRBV9 and TRBJ2-5, with D possibly being TRBD2 (6 bases). CDR3 length: 14 residues. Trimming stripped 2 bases from V and 3 bases from J, with 11 bases between. Germline CDR1 reads SGDLS; CDR2 reads YYNGEE.

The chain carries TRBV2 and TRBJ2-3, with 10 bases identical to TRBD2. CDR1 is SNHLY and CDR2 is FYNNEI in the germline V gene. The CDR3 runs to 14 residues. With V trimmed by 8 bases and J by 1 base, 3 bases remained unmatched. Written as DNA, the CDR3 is TGTGCCAGCCTCGGGACTAGCGGCACAGATACGCAGTATTTT. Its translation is CASLGTSGTDTQYF.

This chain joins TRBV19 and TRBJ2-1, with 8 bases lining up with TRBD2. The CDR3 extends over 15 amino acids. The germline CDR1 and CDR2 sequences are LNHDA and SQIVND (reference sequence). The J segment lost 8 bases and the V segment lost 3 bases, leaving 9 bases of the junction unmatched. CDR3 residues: CASSILGLANDEQFF. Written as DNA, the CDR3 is TGTGCCAGTAGTATTTTAGGACTAGCTAATGATGAGCAGTTCTTC.

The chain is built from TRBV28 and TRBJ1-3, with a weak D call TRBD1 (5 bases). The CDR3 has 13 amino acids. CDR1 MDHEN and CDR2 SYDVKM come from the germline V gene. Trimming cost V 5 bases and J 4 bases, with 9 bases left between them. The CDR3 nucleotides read TGTGCCAGCAGTCTGACAGCCGGAAACACCATATATTTT. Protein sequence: CASSLTAGNTIYF.

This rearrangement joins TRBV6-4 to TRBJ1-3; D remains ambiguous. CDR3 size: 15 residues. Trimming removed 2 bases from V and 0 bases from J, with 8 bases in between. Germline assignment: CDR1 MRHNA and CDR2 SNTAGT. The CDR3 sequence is CASSDQEYSGNTIYF. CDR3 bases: TGTGCCAGCAGTGACCAGGAATACTCTGGAAACACCATATATTTT.

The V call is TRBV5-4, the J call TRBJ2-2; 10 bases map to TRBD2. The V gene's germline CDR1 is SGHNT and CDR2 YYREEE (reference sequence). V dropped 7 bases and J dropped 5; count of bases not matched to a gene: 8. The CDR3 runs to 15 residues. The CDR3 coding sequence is TGTGCCAGCGGCAAGCGGGGGGGGCCTACCGGGGAGCTGTTTTTT. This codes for CASGKRGGPTGELFF.

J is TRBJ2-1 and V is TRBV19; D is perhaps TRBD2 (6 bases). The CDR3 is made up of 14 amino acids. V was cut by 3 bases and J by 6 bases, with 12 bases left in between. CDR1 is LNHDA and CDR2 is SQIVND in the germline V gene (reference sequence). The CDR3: CASSILEGFNEQFF. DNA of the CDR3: TGTGCCAGTAGTATCTTGGAGGGATTCAATGAGCAGTTCTTC.

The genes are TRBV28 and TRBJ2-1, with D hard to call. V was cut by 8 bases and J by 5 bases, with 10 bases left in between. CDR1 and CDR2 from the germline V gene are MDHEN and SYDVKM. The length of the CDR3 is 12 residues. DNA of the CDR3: TGTGCCAGCGGGCCGCCTGACAATGAGCAGTTCTTC. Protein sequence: CASGPPDNEQFF.

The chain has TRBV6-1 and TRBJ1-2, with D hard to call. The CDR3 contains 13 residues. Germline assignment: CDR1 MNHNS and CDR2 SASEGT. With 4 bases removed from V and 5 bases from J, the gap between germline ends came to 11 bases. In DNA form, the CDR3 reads TGTGCCAGCAGTGGAGCGGGCAGATATGGCTACACCTTC. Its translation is CASSGAGRYGYTF.

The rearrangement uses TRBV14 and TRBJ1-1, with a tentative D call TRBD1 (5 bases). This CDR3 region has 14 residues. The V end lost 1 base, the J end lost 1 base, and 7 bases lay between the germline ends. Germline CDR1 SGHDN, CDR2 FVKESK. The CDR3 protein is CASSQVRGNTEAFF. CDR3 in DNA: TGTGCCAGCAGCCAAGTAAGGGGGAACACTGAAGCTTTCTTT. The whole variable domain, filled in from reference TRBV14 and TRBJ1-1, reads EAGVTQFPSHSVIEKGQTVTLRCDPISGHDNLYWYRRVMGKEIKFLLHFVKESKQDESGMPNNRFLAERTGGTYSTLKVQPAELEDSGVYFCASSQVRGNTEAFFGQGTRLTVV.

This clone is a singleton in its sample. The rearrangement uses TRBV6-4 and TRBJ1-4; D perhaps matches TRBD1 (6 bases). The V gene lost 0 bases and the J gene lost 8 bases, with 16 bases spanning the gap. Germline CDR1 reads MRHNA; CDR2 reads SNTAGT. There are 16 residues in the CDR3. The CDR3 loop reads CASSDSFVGGREKLFF. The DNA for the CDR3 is TGTGCCAGCAGTGACTCCTTCGTCGGGGGGCGGGAAAAACTGTTTTTT.

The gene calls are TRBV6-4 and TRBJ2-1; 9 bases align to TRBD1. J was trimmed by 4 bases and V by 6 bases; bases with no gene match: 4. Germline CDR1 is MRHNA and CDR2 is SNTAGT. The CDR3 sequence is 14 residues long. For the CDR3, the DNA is TGTGCCAGCAGCCCGGGACAGGGTTACAATGAGCAGTTCTTC. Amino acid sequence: CASSPGQGYNEQFF.

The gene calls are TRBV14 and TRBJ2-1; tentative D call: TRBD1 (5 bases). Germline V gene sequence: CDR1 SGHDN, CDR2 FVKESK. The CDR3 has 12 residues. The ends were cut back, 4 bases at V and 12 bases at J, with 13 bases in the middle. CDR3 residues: CASSPKGVRQFF. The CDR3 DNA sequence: TGTGCCAGCAGCCCCAAAGGGGTAAGGCAGTTCTTC.

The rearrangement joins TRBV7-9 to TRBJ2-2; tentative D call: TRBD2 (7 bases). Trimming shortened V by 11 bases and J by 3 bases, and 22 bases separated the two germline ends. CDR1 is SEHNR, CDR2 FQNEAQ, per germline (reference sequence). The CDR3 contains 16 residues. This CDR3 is CAYPRTGGRDTGELFF. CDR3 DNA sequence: TGTGCCTACCCTCGGACGGGGGGCCGGGACACCGGGGAGCTGTTTTTT.

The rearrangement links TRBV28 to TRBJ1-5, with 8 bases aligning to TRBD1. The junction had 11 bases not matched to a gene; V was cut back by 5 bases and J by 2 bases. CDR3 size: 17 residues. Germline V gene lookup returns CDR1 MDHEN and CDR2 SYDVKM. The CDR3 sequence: CASSPPSGGAGNQPQHF. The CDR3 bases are TGTGCCAGCAGTCCTCCCTCAGGGGGCGCGGGCAATCAGCCCCAGCATTTT.

The CDR3 sequence: CASSLENTNIDEQYF. DNA for the CDR3: TGCGCCAGCAGCTTGGAAAACACGAACATCGACGAGCAGTACTTC. J is TRBJ2-7 and V is TRBV5-1; D is uncertain. V was pared by 0 bases and J by 5 bases, with 15 bases between. This CDR3 region has 15 residues. Germline V gene data show CDR1 as SGHRS and CDR2 as YFSETQ.